This T cell receptor beta chain was found in a study of blood T cells in healthy people across ages. The authors isolated at least 7 million PBMCs per sample. Sample-barcoded 5' priming and a J-beta primer mix drove a second PCR of 7 to 11 cycles. TCRdb called the 5' RACE reads again in MiXCR, with one record for every CDR3 protein. The profile covers hundreds of thousands of distinct CDR3 sequences, with 58% appearing a single time and over 30% taken by the ten largest. In germline, CDR1 is MGHRA, CDR2 YSYEKL. V shed 3 bases and J shed 9 bases, with 21 bases lying between them. CDR3 length: 16 amino acids.

The specimen was blood. The J gene is TRBJ2-1, the V gene TRBV4-1, with TRBD2 as a possible D gene (6 bases). This clonotype was obtained from a man aged 60 to 75 in good health. DNA for the CDR3: TGCGCCAGCAGCCAGGGGAGGACTACCCTGGGGGGTGAGCAGTTCTTC. As protein: CASSQGRTTLGGEQFF.